This TCR beta chain was sequenced for a study of identical twins. Study observations and caveats: Excess twin sharing in beta out-of-frame sequences was weaker.

This clonotype was recorded many times. Its antigen is undetermined. The V gene's germline CDR1 is DFQATT and CDR2 SNEGSKA (reference sequence). The trim removed 3 bases at V and 2 bases at J, leaving 22 bases unmatched. The CDR3 runs 19 residues. Addition of a universal primer site occurred through template switching, and cDNA carried unique molecular identifiers. Each CDR3 protein is one row after TCRdb ran MiXCR on the 5' RACE reads. The profile shows hundreds of thousands of distinct CDR3 sequences, around an eighth of them singletons. Donors were all healthy Caucasians. These data were also reused for a study on yellow fever vaccine responses in identical twins. That work contributes: Twins' vaccine T cell responses reportedly seemed partly convergent and partly personalized.

Material: PBMCs. This TCR came from a woman younger than 35 in good health. This chain joins TRBV20-1 and TRBJ2-7; 7 bases line up with TRBD1. CDR3: CSASPGQVNSQYQPYEQYF. Written as DNA, the CDR3 is TGCAGTGCTAGCCCAGGACAGGTCAATTCACAATATCAGCCCTACGAGCAGTACTTC.